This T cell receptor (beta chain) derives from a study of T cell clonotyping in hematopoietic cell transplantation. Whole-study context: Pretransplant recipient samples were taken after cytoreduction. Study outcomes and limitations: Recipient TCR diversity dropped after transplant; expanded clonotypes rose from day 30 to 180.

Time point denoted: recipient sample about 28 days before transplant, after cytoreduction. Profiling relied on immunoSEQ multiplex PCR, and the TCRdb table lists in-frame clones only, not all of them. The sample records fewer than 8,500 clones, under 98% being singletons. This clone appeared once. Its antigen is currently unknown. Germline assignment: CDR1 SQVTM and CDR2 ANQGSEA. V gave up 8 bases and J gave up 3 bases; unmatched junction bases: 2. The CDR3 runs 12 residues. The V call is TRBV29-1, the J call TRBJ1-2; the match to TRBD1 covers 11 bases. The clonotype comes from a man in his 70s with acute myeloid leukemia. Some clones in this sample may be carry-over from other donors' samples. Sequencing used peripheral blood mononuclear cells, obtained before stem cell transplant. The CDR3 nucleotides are TGCAGCATGGGACAGGGGGACTATGGCTACACCTTC. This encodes CSMGQGDYGYTF.